The TCR beta chain described here comes from a study of T-cell reconstitution after alpha-beta-depleted transplantation in children. CDR3 length: 14 residues. V lost 7 bases and J lost 0, with 10 bases in between. Germline V gene lookup returns CDR1 MNHEY and CDR2 SMNVEV (reference sequence). A library of TCRbeta sequences, prepared with unique molecular identifiers, was generated. TCRdb recomputed calls from the PCR reads with MiXCR, one row per CDR3 protein. The sample shows roughly 500,000 distinct CDR3 sequences, over 25% of them seen only once. This chain joins TRBV27 and TRBJ2-1; weak D call: TRBD2 (5 bases). This receptor was obtained from a human donor who donated a stem cell graft to a child with aplastic anemia. Here the sequenced sample was PBMCs from the stem cell graft donor, taken from the stem cell graft. In nucleotides, the CDR3 is TGTGCCAGCACGGTAGGAGGCTCCTACAATGAGCAGTTCTTC. Translated, it gives CASTVGGSYNEQFF.